The rows below give T cell receptor beta chains drawn from one sample of a study of response to subunit inactivated influenza vaccine. TCRdb redid the calling of the RT-PCR reads with MiXCR, one entry per CDR3 protein. Of 150,000 to 200,000 distinct CDR3 sequences detected, roughly 12% appear once; the ten largest clones hold 25% to 30%. In addition, the sample was reused for a study of T cells expressing NK-cell markers.

This material consisted of CD8+ T cells sorted from PBMCs, taken roughly 12 days after vaccination. The receptors stem from a man aged 50 or older who received an inactivated influenza vaccine. Each CDR3 is given with its conserved first and last residue. D genes are given only for firm matches. Some rows mark clone size as missing; the rest say once, few, many or name a class of expanded clone.

.	TRBV28	.	TRBJ2-1	TGTGCCAGCAGTGCTAACCGGGACTGGGACAATGAGCAGTTCTTC	CASSANRDWDNEQFF
TRBD1	TRBV4-3	few	TRBJ1-2	TGCGCCAGCAGCCAAGATCCGATAGGGGGCTACGGCTACACCTTC	CASSQDPIGGYGYTF
.	TRBV12-3/TRBV12-4	few	TRBJ2-7	TGTGCCAGCAGTTTTTCAGGGGCCCACGAGCAGTACTTC	CASSFSGAHEQYF
.	TRBV7-6	.	TRBJ2-1	TGTGCCAGCAGCACACGAATCCGGGACACCTTATACAATGAGCAGTTCTTC	CASSTRIRDTLYNEQFF
.	TRBV27	.	TRBJ1-4	TGTGCCAGCAGTTTAGGCAGCCTTAATGAAAAACTGTTTTTT	CASSLGSLNEKLFF
.	TRBV4-3	many	TRBJ2-7	TGCGCCAGCAGCCAAGAGGAGGGGGCCCACGAGCAGTACTTC	CASSQEEGAHEQYF
.	TRBV7-2	few	TRBJ2-7	TGTGCCAGCAGCTTAGCCCCAACTTTGGGTCACAGCTCCTACGAGCAGTACTTC	CASSLAPTLGHSSYEQYF
TRBD2	TRBV4-3	.	TRBJ2-7	TGCGCCAGCAGCCAAGATCCTCTAGCGGGAGTTTACGAGCAGTACTTC	CASSQDPLAGVYEQYF
.	TRBV4-2	many	TRBJ2-7	TGTGCCAGCAGCCAAGGAAGCGGCTACGAGCAGTACTTC	CASSQGSGYEQYF
.	TRBV15	.	TRBJ2-7	TGTGCCACCAGCAGAGATCTGTGGTCCCCGACCTTGGTCCAGTACTTC	CATSRDLWSPTLVQYF
TRBD2	TRBV24-1	many	TRBJ2-1	TGTGCCACCAGTGAAGGACTAGCGACCTCCTACAATGAGCAGTTCTTC	CATSEGLATSYNEQFF
TRBD1	TRBV4-3	few	TRBJ2-2	TGCGCCAGCAGCCAAGATTGGGGCAGGGGGCATGGTAGCGGGGAGCTGTTTTTT	CASSQDWGRGHGSGELFF
.	TRBV6-2/TRBV6-3	.	TRBJ2-3	TGTGCCAGCAGTTACGGACAGCAGACTAGCACAGATACGCAGTATTTT	CASSYGQQTSTDTQYF
.	TRBV7-9	.	TRBJ2-3	TGTGCCAGCAGCTTTTCGCCCTATGTAACAGATACGCAGTATTTT	CASSFSPYVTDTQYF
TRBD1	TRBV7-7	.	TRBJ2-5	TGTGCCAGCAGCCTGGGACAGGGGGCCCTCCAAGAGACCCAGTACTTC	CASSLGQGALQETQYF
.	TRBV7-6	.	TRBJ2-1	TGTGCCAGCAGCTTAATTCCGGCTGAGCAGTTCTTC	CASSLIPAEQFF
TRBD1	TRBV4-3	.	TRBJ2-3	TGCGCCAGCAGCCACATAAACCGGGACAGAAGAGATACGCAGTATTTT	CASSHINRDRRDTQYF
.	TRBV11-2	few	TRBJ2-5	TGTGCCAGCAGCCCGGGAACAGAGGTTCTACAAGAGACCCAGTACTTC	CASSPGTEVLQETQYF
TRBD2	TRBV5-1	few	TRBJ2-4	TGCGCCAGCAGCCGGGATAGCGGGACGGTAAACATTCAGTACTTC	CASSRDSGTVNIQYF
.	TRBV4-3	.	TRBJ2-7	TGCGCCAGCAGCCCGCGAAGGGATGGGTACGAGCAGTACTTC	CASSPRRDGYEQYF
TRBD2	TRBV6-5	few	TRBJ2-3	TGTGCCAGCAGTTACTCTGAGATAGCGGGCAGCACAGATACGCAGTATTTT	CASSYSEIAGSTDTQYF
.	TRBV7-9	few	TRBJ2-7	TGTGCCAGCAGCCCCTCGACAGGCCACCCAGACTACGAGCAGTACTTC	CASSPSTGHPDYEQYF
.	TRBV12-3/TRBV12-4	.	TRBJ1-2	TGTGCCTTTCTCCTCCGGGGAGACTACTCCTTC	CAFLLRGDYSF
.	TRBV4-3	.	TRBJ2-2	TGCGCCAGCAGCCACCCGCGCTGGGGGAACCTGAACACCGGGGAGCTGTTTTTT	CASSHPRWGNLNTGELFF
TRBD1	TRBV24-1	few	TRBJ2-1	TGTGCCACCAGTGACCACGGACAGGGACCATACAATGAGCAGTTCTTC	CATSDHGQGPYNEQFF
.	TRBV7-6	.	TRBJ2-7	TGTGCCAGCAGCTGGGACACCGATTACGAGCAGTACTTC	CASSWDTDYEQYF
TRBD1	TRBV7-9	few	TRBJ1-1	TGTGCCAGCAGCTTAGACTGGACAGGGAAAGCTTTCTTT	CASSLDWTGKAFF
.	TRBV29-1	.	TRBJ1-2	TGCAGCGTTGATTTCGTTCCGGGCTACACCTTC	CSVDFVPGYTF
.	TRBV7-9	few	TRBJ2-7	TGTGCCAGCAGCCACACTAGCCGCGAGCAGTACTTC	CASSHTSREQYF
.	TRBV13	.	TRBJ2-5	TGTGCCAGCAGCTTAGAAAGTTACAGCCAAGAGACCCAGTACTTC	CASSLESYSQETQYF
.	TRBV2	.	TRBJ2-2	TGTGCCGGCAGTGAATGGACTCCGCTAACCGGGGAGCTGTTTTTT	CAGSEWTPLTGELFF
.	TRBV7-9	once	TRBJ2-1	TGTGCCAGCAACCCGGACGGGAACAATGAGCAGTTCTTC	CASNPDGNNEQFF
.	TRBV7-9	few	TRBJ2-2	TGTGCCAGCAGCCCATTAAGGTCGAACACCGGGGAGCTGTTTTTT	CASSPLRSNTGELFF
TRBD2	TRBV14	.	TRBJ2-2	TGTGCCAGCAGCCAAGACCCCGGACTAGATTACACCGGGGAGCTGTTTTTT	CASSQDPGLDYTGELFF
TRBD1	TRBV27	.	TRBJ1-4	TGTGCCAGCAGTTCAACCCGGGACAGGATTAATGAAAAACTGTTTTTT	CASSSTRDRINEKLFF
.	TRBV12-3/TRBV12-4	.	TRBJ2-7	TGTGCCAGCTGCGGACAGCTTTACTCCTACGAGCAGTACTTC	CASCGQLYSYEQYF
.	TRBV6-1	.	TRBJ1-2	TGTGCCAGCAGCCCCTGGGGGGGCGGGGGAGCTAACTATGGCTACACCTTC	CASSPWGGGGANYGYTF
.	TRBV6-1	.	TRBJ2-5	TGTGCCAGCAGCACAGCTTCTTTTCGGTTCCAAGAGACCCAGTACTTC	CASSTASFRFQETQYF
.	TRBV24-1	.	TRBJ2-2	TGTGCCACCAGTGATCCTGCCGAGGGGGGGCAGGCCACCGGGGAGCTGTTTTTT	CATSDPAEGGQATGELFF
TRBD2	TRBV11-1	.	TRBJ2-1	TGTGCCAGCAGCCCAGGGACTAGCGGGGGGGCCACCTACAATGAGCAGTTCTTC	CASSPGTSGGATYNEQFF
TRBD1	TRBV9	.	TRBJ2-1	TGTGCCAGCAGTGGACAGGTCACCTACAATGAGCAGTTCTTC	CASSGQVTYNEQFF
.	TRBV5-6	few	TRBJ1-1	TGTGCCAGCAGCTTTTTGCCGGCGACGATCACTGAAGCTTTCTTT	CASSFLPATITEAFF
TRBD2	TRBV7-9	few	TRBJ2-7	TGTGCCAGCAGCAATAGCGGGGGGGCAGATCCGGGCCACGAGCAGTACTTC	CASSNSGGADPGHEQYF
.	TRBV7-8	few	TRBJ2-3	TGTGCCAGCAGTGAAGCGACCAATACGCAGTATTTT	CASSEATNTQYF
.	TRBV4-2	few	TRBJ1-5	TGTGCCAGCAGCCCCGGGACGTATAGCAATCAGCCCCAGCATTTT	CASSPGTYSNQPQHF
.	TRBV12-3/TRBV12-4	few	TRBJ2-5	TGTGCCAGCAGTTTAGGGCCGAGGGAGACCCAGTACTTC	CASSLGPRETQYF
.	TRBV11-2	few	TRBJ2-1	TGTGCCAGCAGCTTAGTTCTTAGCTCCTACAATGAGCAGTTCTTC	CASSLVLSSYNEQFF
TRBD2	TRBV19	few	TRBJ2-1	TGTGCCAGTAGTATAGCAGCGGGGGGCGTAAATGAGCAGTTCTTC	CASSIAAGGVNEQFF
.	TRBV7-9	few	TRBJ2-1	TGTGCCAGCAGCTTGCCCCAGTTCTTC	CASSLPQFF
.	TRBV6-1	few	TRBJ1-3	TGTGCCAGCAGTCAAACAGGCACTGGAAACACCATATATTTT	CASSQTGTGNTIYF
.	TRBV6-2/TRBV6-3	.	TRBJ2-2	TGTGCCAGCAGATCAGGGGAGCGCACCGGGGAGCTGTTTTTT	CASRSGERTGELFF